This T cell receptor (beta chain) appears in the sequencing data of a study of cytomegalovirus exposure and HLA in healthy donors (TCRdb year 2017). Regarding the study in general: According to an earlier analysis of several hundred of the donors, about 179 million T cells yielded 117 million unique TCR beta sequences and 276 Gb of sequence data. To decide whether each TCR beta V gene segment behaved as functional or pseudogenic, an earlier analysis of over 500 of the donors relied on high-throughput TCR beta sequencing. Among the approximately 400 genotyped donors, around 81% belonged to the genetic ancestry cluster associated with self-reported Caucasian donors. Donor age, sex, ethnicity and CMV serostatus were compiled alongside the repertoire data. The study combined high-throughput TCR immunosequencing, statistical association of individual TCRs with disease status, and machine learning to predict cytomegalovirus infection status. In a later analysis, previously published TCR beta repertoires from roughly 710 donors were re-analyzed and high-resolution HLA genotyping was added so that TCR occurrence patterns could be studied. Using immunosequencing, the study profiled T cell repertoires from approximately 700 subjects and related those repertoires to cytomegalovirus serostatus. A separate validation cohort of over a hundred different subjects was used in addition to the roughly 720-subject first cohort. In the later analysis, no new phenotypic data were used to find candidate immune exposures; instead, reliance was placed on TCR beta sequences and their occurrence across donors. About five DR-DQ haplotypes were handled as single units for association and clustering, since linkage in the cohort was strong. The number of donors typed differed by locus, with 629-630 for A, B, C, DRB1 and DQB1, roughly 520 for DQA1, 600 to 610 for DPA1, and some 440 for DPB1. All discovery cohort repertoires had been generated using a single sequencing platform. Among about 400 genotyped donors of the cohort, an average of roughly 230,000 unique TCR beta nucleotide sequences was sequenced per donor, of which roughly 17% were non-productive. In a later genetic analysis, genome-wide SNP genotypes for about 60% of the 666 donors were used, and that subset was treated as a discovery cohort. An early release covering 550 to 650 HLA-typed donors comprised approximately 300 gigabases of sequencing data and tens of millions of unique TCR sequences. HLA typing included class I and class II loci at four-digit resolution. The study aimed to test whether signatures of past pathogen exposure could be identified by cataloging public T cell receptors. What the study reported, not specific to this receptor: In this cohort, only TCR beta chains were sequenced, and detectable features were limited by the absence of alpha or paired-chain data. According to a later analysis, TCR association rates differed among HLA loci, with DRB1 alleles showing the most associated TCRs and HLA-C alleles showing the fewest. A later genetic analysis reported fewer N-insertions in productive TCRs among donors in an Asian-associated ancestry cluster than the approximately 700-donor mean. Roughly uniform sequencing depth across donors was assumed in presence/absence analyses, although this assumption may not hold. In vitro tests confirmed that a few of the cytomegalovirus-associated TCR beta chains recognize cytomegalovirus antigens. In an earlier analysis of more than 500 of the donors, most TCR beta V segments appeared in productive rearrangements about 87% or about 30% of the time, broadly matching IMGT annotations. A later analysis associated roughly 17,000 TCR beta sequences with specific HLA alleles at a false discovery rate of 0.05. While some public TCRs were present in many individuals, most TCR sequences turned up only very rarely across donors. Compared with equally common non-associated chains, HLA-associated TCR beta chains in a later analysis were more clonally expanded and had lower generation probabilities. Immune exposure information for the cohort was limited to CMV serostatus. Some IMGT-functional V segments, including TRBV6-2 and TRBV6-3, could not be told apart with the 87-base-pair reads, so those segments were excluded. Several of the top co-occurrence clusters appeared to be linked to parvovirus B19, influenza, CMV and Epstein-Barr virus, according to a later analysis. A cluster of highly shared sequence variants was judged likely to be a technical artifact of the sequencing pipeline. The study gave a list of more than 150 TCR beta chains associated with cytomegalovirus. Linkage disequilibrium might explain the correlated functional status among segregating V segments, but an unknown experimental factor could not be ruled out. The authors suggested that the approach could potentially be generalized to other disease states and immunological phenotypes. A later genetic analysis associated a missense DCLRE1C variant with V-gene and J-gene trimming of TCR beta chains, and an independent cohort replicated the association. A later analysis found that most CMV-associated TCR beta chains appeared HLA-restricted, with HLA associations seemingly driven largely by CMV exposure. Because counts were too low, about 18 rarely observed V segments, including chromosome 9 orphons, were excluded from the earlier analysis of several hundred of the donors. A further reported finding was that TCR beta sequences accurately predicted the HLA-A and HLA-B alleles for most subjects in the first cohort. HLA typing was unavailable for some donors at each locus, so association tests used only the typed subset. When HLA alleles, especially DR and DQ, strongly co-occurred, attributing TCR associations to individual alleles was difficult. The classifier was reported to diagnose cytomegalovirus status with high specificity and sensitivity in both the original cohort and the validation cohort.

V drops 7 bases and J drops 8 bases, leaving 15 bases in between. CDR1 LNHDA and CDR2 SQIVND are derived from the germline V gene (reference sequence). The CDR3, cysteine through phenylalanine, is 13 amino acids long. The only DNA kept is the CDR3, 39 bases in frame from the first base. Notes on this clone: Its recognized antigen is unknown. The record has no base qualities; no much larger clone is one base away.

The library was produced with the immunoSEQ multiplex PCR assay. For the multiplex PCR, a mixture combining 60 forward primers for TCR Vbeta segments and 13 reverse primers for TCR Jbeta segments was used. The CDR3 region of rearranged TCR beta genes was amplified from genomic DNA by a multiplex PCR assay. The Illumina HiSeq System was used to sequence the amplified TCR beta libraries as 87-base-pair reads. In the source study's methods: Across the 640 or so repertoires, a later analysis counted some 81 million unique TCR beta chains, approximately 12 million of which were shared by at least two donors. To remove PCR and sequencing errors, raw reads were error-corrected and collapsed into unique sequences using a nearest-neighbor algorithm that merged closely related sequences. Alignment of CDR3 sequences to IMGT reference sequences was used to assign V, D and J gene segments. Each retained sequence needed at least a six-nucleotide match to both a V gene segment and a J gene segment. Rearrangements were classified as productive when the CDR3 lacked stop codons and remained in frame with V and J, and all other rearrangements were classified as non-productive. Following IMGT convention, CDR3 was defined as the stretch from the second conserved V-encoded cysteine up to the conserved J-encoded phenylalanine. The earlier analysis of a few hundred of the donors excluded sequences that lacked an unambiguous match to a single V gene segment. In an earlier analysis of a few hundred of the donors, a V segment was called functional when productive rearrangements were above 56.7%, and segregating when the standard deviation between donors exceeded 5%. A statistical classification framework was built to diagnose cytomegalovirus status from the catalog of TCR beta chain sequences. A later analysis assigned V and J genes by comparing TCR nucleotide sequences with IMGT/GENE-DB human TR gene sequences. Using the TCRdist pipeline, a later analysis assigned CDR3 sequences along with most-parsimonious VDJ recombination scenarios. A later analysis defined each TCR beta chain by its CDR3 amino acid sequence plus V-gene family, and excluded reads lacking a unique V-gene family. In a later analysis, nearly 600 highly shared, low-generation-probability nucleotide sequences were removed to address suspected cross-contamination and a sequencing artifact. A later analysis calculated a clonal expansion index for each public chain from normalized within-repertoire ranks of inferred template counts. A later analysis computed generation probabilities with a VDJ recombination model fitted to out-of-frame rearrangements, and checked the results against IGoR. A later analysis scored TCR-TCR, TCR-HLA and TCR-CMV co-occurrence with hypergeometric tests, applying a repertoire-size bias correction to TCR pairs. In a later analysis, false discovery rates were estimated by permuting HLA or CMV assignments 20 times. In a later analysis, co-occurring TCRs were grouped using DBSCAN, with TCRdist sequence similarity added in when clustering inside HLA-allele-positive subsets. Repertoires with fewer than 30,000 or more than 120,000 public chains, plus five repertoires with anomalous nucleotide sharing, were excluded from co-occurrence clustering. TCRdb provides this immuneACCESS table in a form limited to in-frame rearrangements. Some clones are lacking; in checked studies, under half of them reflect an unresolved V gene, and why the rest are absent is not known. The D gene and trimming were derived from the DNA, and the V and J assignments and clone size from that table. For this sample there are about 130,000 clones; around three quarters appear just once. The ten biggest clones cover around 2.7% of the sample.

In total, roughly 670 healthy bone marrow donors made up the cohort. At the time of sampling, all cohort members were nominally healthy, though unrecorded immune exposures were likely present. The donor was CMV seropositive and belonged to the group of about 290 seropositive cohort members. Each donor provided a peripheral blood sample, and peripheral blood mononuclear cells were used for TCR beta sequencing. The Qiagen DNeasy Blood Extraction Kit was used to extract genomic DNA from the blood cell samples. Material: PBMCs. This clonotype was obtained from a woman aged 55 to 70 in good health and CMV-seropositive. Recombination connected TRBV19 to TRBJ1-3; confidence is insufficient to name the D gene. The CDR3: CASTDLWEDTIYF. The DNA sequence follows: TGTGCCAGTACCGACCTGTGGGAGGACACCATATATTTT.